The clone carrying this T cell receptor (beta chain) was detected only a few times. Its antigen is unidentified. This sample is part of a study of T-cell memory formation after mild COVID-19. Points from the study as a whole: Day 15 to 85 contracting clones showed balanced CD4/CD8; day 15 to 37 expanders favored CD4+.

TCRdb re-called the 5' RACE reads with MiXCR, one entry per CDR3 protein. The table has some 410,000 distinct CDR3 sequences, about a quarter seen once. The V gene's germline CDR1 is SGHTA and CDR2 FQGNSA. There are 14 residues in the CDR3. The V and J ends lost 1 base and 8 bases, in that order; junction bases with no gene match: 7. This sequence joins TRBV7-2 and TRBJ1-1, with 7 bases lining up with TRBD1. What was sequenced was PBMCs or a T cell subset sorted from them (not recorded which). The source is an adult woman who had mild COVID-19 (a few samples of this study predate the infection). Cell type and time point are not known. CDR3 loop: CASSLVVQGQEAFF. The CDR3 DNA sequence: TGTGCCAGCAGCTTAGTGGTACAGGGGCAAGAAGCTTTCTTT.